A selection of T cell receptor beta chains follows, all from one sample in a study of blood T cells in healthy people across ages. Using its own MiXCR run on the 5' RACE reads, TCRdb lists one record per CDR3 protein. There are around 1,800,000 distinct CDR3 sequences in the sample; about two fifths occur only once, and 23% lies in the top ten. The sequenced sample consisted of blood. The receptors were sampled from a human donor in good health. Both conserved end residues are part of each CDR3. D genes are given only for firm matches. A row's size may be missing; if present it is once, few, many or a size class.

d_call	v_call	j_call	clone_size	cdr3_nt	cdr3_aa
NA	TRBV7-9	TRBJ1-2	few	TGTGCCAGCAGCTTTACAGGCGTCGCGGGCTATGGCTACACCTTC	CASSFTGVAGYGYTF
NA	TRBV29-1	TRBJ1-1	few	TGCAGCGTTGACGCGGTGGGGGCTTTCTTT	CSVDAVGAFF
NA	TRBV7-9	TRBJ2-5	NA	TGTGCCAGCAGCCTAGGTCTTACGGGGTCTGGAGAGACCCAGTACTTC	CASSLGLTGSGETQYF
NA	TRBV12-3/TRBV12-4	TRBJ2-1	NA	TGTGCCAGCAGTCCGACAGTGCCGGACAATGAGCAGTTCTTC	CASSPTVPDNEQFF
NA	TRBV6-2/TRBV6-3	TRBJ2-1	few	TGTGCCAGCAGTTACTTTAGTGGTGACAATGAGCAGTTCTTC	CASSYFSGDNEQFF
TRBD1	TRBV20-1	TRBJ1-1	few	TGCAGTGCTAGAGAAGGGGACAGGGAAGCTTTCTTT	CSAREGDREAFF
NA	TRBV28	TRBJ2-5	NA	TGTGCCAGCAGGATCGGACCAGCCCAAGAGACCCAGTACTTC	CASRIGPAQETQYF
TRBD1	TRBV5-1	TRBJ2-3	NA	TGCGCCAGTAGTCCACAGGGGGCTGCAGATACGCAGTATTTT	CASSPQGAADTQYF
NA	TRBV6-6	TRBJ1-2	few	TGTGCCAGCAGTCACATGAACTATGGCTACACCTTC	CASSHMNYGYTF
TRBD1	TRBV4-1	TRBJ2-7	few	TGCGCCAGCAGCCAAGATTCATCCGGACAGGACCTATTCTCCTACGAGCAGTACTTC	CASSQDSSGQDLFSYEQYF
TRBD2	TRBV18	TRBJ2-1	few	TGTGCCAGCTCACCCAAGGGACGACAGCGGGGGCCAGACAATGAGCAGTTCTTC	CASSPKGRQRGPDNEQFF
NA	TRBV7-3	TRBJ1-5	NA	TGTGCCAGCAGCTTATTGTGGGATGACTGTGGACAGCCCCAGCATTTT	CASSLLWDDCGQPQHF
NA	TRBV20-1	TRBJ2-5	few	TGCAGTGCCGTTACGGGCAGACCTCATGATACCCAGTACTTC	CSAVTGRPHDTQYF
NA	TRBV14	TRBJ2-3	NA	TGTGCCAGCAGCCCGTTTTCCCCAGATACGCAGTATTTT	CASSPFSPDTQYF
TRBD1	TRBV20-1	TRBJ1-5	NA	TGCAGTGCCAACTCCCAGGGGGCGAGTCAGCCCCAGCATTTT	CSANSQGASQPQHF
NA	TRBV3-1	TRBJ2-5	few	TGTGCCAGCAGCCAAGTGATCGGCTTTCAAGAGACCCAGTACTTC	CASSQVIGFQETQYF
NA	TRBV4-1	TRBJ2-7	few	TGCGCCAGCAGCGACCGGGACATACACGAGCAGTACTTC	CASSDRDIHEQYF
TRBD1	TRBV6-1	TRBJ1-5	NA	TGTGCCAGCAGTGAAGCAGGACAGGGGTATCGGCCCCAGCATTTT	CASSEAGQGYRPQHF
NA	TRBV11-3	TRBJ1-1	NA	TGTGCCAGCAGCTTGAATAGGGTCTCTGAAGCTTTCTTT	CASSLNRVSEAFF
TRBD1	TRBV6-2/TRBV6-3	TRBJ2-3	few	TGTGCCTCCGTGGACAGGAACACAGATACGCAGTATTTT	CASVDRNTDTQYF
NA	TRBV29-1	TRBJ1-4	NA	TGCAGCGTTGAGTTGGGGGCCGGGGAAAAACTGTTTTTT	CSVELGAGEKLFF
NA	TRBV3-1	TRBJ2-5	NA	TGTGCCAGCAGCCAAACCCGGGGGATATCGGCCCAGTACTTC	CASSQTRGISAQYF
NA	TRBV7-2	TRBJ1-2	few	TGTGCCAGCAGCCCAATCATGAACTATGGCTACACCTTC	CASSPIMNYGYTF
NA	TRBV7-2	TRBJ1-1	NA	TGTGCCAGCAGCTTTTCCTCCTCTGAAGCTTTCTTT	CASSFSSSEAFF
TRBD1	TRBV12-3/TRBV12-4	TRBJ2-1	few	TGTGCCAGCAGTCACCGGACAGGGGAGCAGTTCTTC	CASSHRTGEQFF
TRBD1	TRBV30	TRBJ1-1	NA	TGTGCCCTTGGGACAGGGAACATGAACACTGAAGCTTTCTTT	CALGTGNMNTEAFF
TRBD1	TRBV6-2/TRBV6-3	TRBJ1-1	NA	TGTGCCAGCAGTTTACGACAGGGGGCCGGGGGGAACACTGAAGCTTTCTTT	CASSLRQGAGGNTEAFF
TRBD2	TRBV2	TRBJ2-7	NA	TGTGCCAGCAGGTCAACTAGCGGGGGCTCCTACGAGCAGTACTTC	CASRSTSGGSYEQYF
NA	TRBV27	TRBJ2-7	NA	TGTGCCAGCAGTTTATCGGGGGGGGCCCCCTACGAGCAGTACTTC	CASSLSGGAPYEQYF
TRBD2	TRBV7-2	TRBJ2-4	few	TGTGCCAGCAGCTTAGGGTTAGCGGGGAGAAACATTCAGTACTTC	CASSLGLAGRNIQYF
NA	TRBV28	TRBJ2-3	NA	TGTGCCAGCAGTTTGTCGTACCCTAGCACAGATACGCAGTATTTT	CASSLSYPSTDTQYF